One TCR beta chain is described in this entry. The data derive from a study of OX40 agonist ivuxolimab in advanced cancers. Germline-derived CDR1 and CDR2 are SGHAT and FQNNGV. This CDR3 region has 15 residues. Between the trimmed V and J ends, which lost 3 bases and 7 bases, there was a span of 16 bases. Only in-frame clones appear in the TCRdb table, and some are missing; sequencing was by immunoSEQ multiplex PCR. The repertoire holds 30,000 to 45,000 clones, approximately 80% seen once, with approximately 9.8% in the top ten. The gene calls are TRBV11-2 and TRBJ2-1; D not resolved. Sequencing used CD4+ or CD8+ T cells sorted from blood, obtained in a trial of the OX40 agonist ivuxolimab. The sequence came from an adult with an advanced solid tumor such as melanoma, head and neck, liver or kidney cancer. The CDR3 bases are TGTGCCAGCAGCTTGAATACCGGGTCTGGGAATGAGCAGTTCTTC. Its protein product is CASSLNTGSGNEQFF.